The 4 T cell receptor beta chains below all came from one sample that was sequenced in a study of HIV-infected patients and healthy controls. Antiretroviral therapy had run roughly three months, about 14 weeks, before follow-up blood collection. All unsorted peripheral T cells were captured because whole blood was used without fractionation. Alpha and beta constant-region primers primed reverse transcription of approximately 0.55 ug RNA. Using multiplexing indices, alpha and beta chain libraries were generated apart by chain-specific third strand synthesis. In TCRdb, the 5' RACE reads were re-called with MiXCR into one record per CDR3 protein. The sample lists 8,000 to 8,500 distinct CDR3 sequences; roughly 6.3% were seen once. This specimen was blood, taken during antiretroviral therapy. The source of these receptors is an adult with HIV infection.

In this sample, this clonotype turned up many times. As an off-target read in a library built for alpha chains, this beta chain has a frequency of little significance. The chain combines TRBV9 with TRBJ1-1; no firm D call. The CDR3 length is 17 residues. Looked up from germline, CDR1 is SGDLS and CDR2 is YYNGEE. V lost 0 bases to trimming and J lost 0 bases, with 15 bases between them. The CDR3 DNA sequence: TGTGCCAGCAGCGTAGAGCCGGGAGGAGCGTTGAACACTGAAGCTTTCTTT. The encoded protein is CASSVEPGGALNTEAFF.

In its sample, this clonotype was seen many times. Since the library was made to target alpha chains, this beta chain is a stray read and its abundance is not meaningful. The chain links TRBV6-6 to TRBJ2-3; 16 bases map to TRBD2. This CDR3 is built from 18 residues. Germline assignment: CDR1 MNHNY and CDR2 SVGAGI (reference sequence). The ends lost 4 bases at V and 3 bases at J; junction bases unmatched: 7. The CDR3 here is CASSWEAGLAGGTDTQYF. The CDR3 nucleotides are TGTGCCAGCAGTTGGGAAGCGGGACTAGCGGGAGGGACAGATACGCAGTATTTT.

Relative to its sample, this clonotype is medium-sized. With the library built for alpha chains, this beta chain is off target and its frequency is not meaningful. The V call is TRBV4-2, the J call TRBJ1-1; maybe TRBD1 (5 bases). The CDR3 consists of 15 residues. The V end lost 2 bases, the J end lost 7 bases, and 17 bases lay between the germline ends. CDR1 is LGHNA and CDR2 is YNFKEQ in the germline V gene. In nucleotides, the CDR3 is TGTGCCAGCAGCCAATCGGGAAGGGGCGGGGATGAAGCTTTCTTT. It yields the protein CASSQSGRGGDEAFF.

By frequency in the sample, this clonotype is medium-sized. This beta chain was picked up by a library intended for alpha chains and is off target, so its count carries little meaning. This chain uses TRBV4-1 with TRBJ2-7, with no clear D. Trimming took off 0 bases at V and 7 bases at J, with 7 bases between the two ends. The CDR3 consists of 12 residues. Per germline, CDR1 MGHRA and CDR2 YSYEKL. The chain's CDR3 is CASSQDPWEQYF. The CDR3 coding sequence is TGCGCCAGCAGCCAAGATCCTTGGGAGCAGTACTTC.